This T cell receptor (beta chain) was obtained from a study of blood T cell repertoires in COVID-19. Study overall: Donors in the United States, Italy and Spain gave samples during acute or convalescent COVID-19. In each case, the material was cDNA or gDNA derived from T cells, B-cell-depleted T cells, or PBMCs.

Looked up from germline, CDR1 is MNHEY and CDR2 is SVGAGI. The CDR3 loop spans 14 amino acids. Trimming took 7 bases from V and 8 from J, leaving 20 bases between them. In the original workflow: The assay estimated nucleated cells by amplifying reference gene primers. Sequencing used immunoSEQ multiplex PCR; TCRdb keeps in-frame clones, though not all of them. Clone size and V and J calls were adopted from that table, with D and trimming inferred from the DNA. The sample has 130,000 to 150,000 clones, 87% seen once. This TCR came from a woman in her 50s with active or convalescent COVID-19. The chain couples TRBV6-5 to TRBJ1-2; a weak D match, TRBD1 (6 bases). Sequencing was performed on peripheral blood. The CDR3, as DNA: TGTGCCAGCACCGAATATAACAGGGTAGGCGGCTACACCTTC. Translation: CASTEYNRVGGYTF.